The clone carrying this T cell receptor beta chain showed up many times. Its antigen is still unknown. From RNA transcripts, TCR beta CDR3 regions were amplified. TCR CDR3 underwent first-round RT-PCR with the HTBI primer set. TCRdb reprocessed the multiplex PCR reads via MiXCR and lists one record per CDR3 protein. The repertoire holds approximately 600,000 distinct CDR3 sequences, with approximately 15% as singletons. Germline CDR1 LNHDA, CDR2 SQIVND (reference sequence). The CDR3 is 20 amino acids. The V segment lost 6 bases and the J segment 2 bases; nucleotides outside the gene matches: 22. Uncontrolled infections, other autoimmune diseases, pregnancy or lactation led to exclusion of patients. Blood was sampled at initial diagnosis of hyperthyroidism, prior to onset of any ophthalmopathy symptoms. The data are from a study of T cells in Graves' hyperthyroidism and ophthalmopathy. Overall study results and limits: A model built on 13 V-J features separated ophthalmopathy from stable hyperthyroidism.

The sample taken for sequencing was blood. This TCR derives from a woman aged 25-40 years with Graves' hyperthyroidism that later progressed to Graves' ophthalmopathy. The J gene is TRBJ1-2, the V gene TRBV19; 9 bases fit TRBD1. CDR3 in DNA: TGTGCCAGTAGAGAGGGACCGACAGGGGGGAAAGGAACGGTGAACTATGGCTACACCTTC. Its protein is CASREGPTGGKGTVNYGYTF.